The 11 T cell receptor beta chains reported below all come from one sample, sequenced in a study of vaccination effects on CD4 cells after COVID-19. The antigens for these receptors are not known. Using viral peptide pools, the ViraFEST assay grew out antigen-specific CD4+ T cells prior to sequencing. On day 10 of culture, CD4+ T cells were separated out. Every participant took two doses of the BNT162b2 or mRNA-1273 vaccine. Some clones are missing from TCRdb's copy, which holds only in-frame ones; the method was immunoSEQ multiplex PCR. The sample has fewer than 85,000 clones; under 80% are singletons. The sequencing used CD4+ T cells from PBMCs cultured with HCoV-OC43 spike peptides, collected after COVID-19 vaccination. Subset specified: HCoV-OC43 spike overlapping peptide pool stimulation. Receptor source: a human donor who received a COVID-19 vaccine.

The chain is built from TRBV21-1 and TRBJ2-6; TRBD2, the table's D call, lacks a check against the DNA. TRBV21-1 is a pseudogene. The CDR3 sequence is 17 residues long. CDR3 loop: CASSSGLQNSGANVLTF. CDR3 nucleotides: TGTGCCAGCAGTTCGGGACTCCAAAACTCTGGGGCCAACGTCCTGACTTTC.

The J gene is TRBJ2-2, the V gene TRBV6-4; 8 bases align to TRBD1. J lost 1 base, V lost 6 bases, and 7 bases had no gene match. The germline V gene encodes CDR1 MRHNA and CDR2 SNTAGT. CDR3 size: 16 residues. DNA for the CDR3: TGTGCCAGCAGCCACCAGGGGGCACGGAACACCGGGGAGCTGTTTTTT. This sequence encodes CASSHQGARNTGELFF.

The chain is built from TRBV28 and TRBJ1-1, with D uncertain. The CDR3 extends over 16 amino acids. Germline values: CDR1 MDHEN, CDR2 SYDVKM. Trimming took off 3 bases at V and 4 bases at J, with 18 bases between the two ends. The CDR3 region is CASSFSGVRRGTEAFF. CDR3 DNA: TGTGCCAGCAGTTTCTCTGGGGTTAGGCGGGGCACTGAAGCTTTCTTT.

The chain carries TRBV6-2 or TRBV6-3 and TRBJ2-5, with TRBD2 matching over 15 bases. Germline trimming cut 2 bases from V and 9 bases from J; bases unmatched to any gene: 10. Germline V gene data show CDR1 as MNHEY and CDR2 as SVGEGT. The CDR3 covers 17 residues. In DNA, the CDR3 is TGTGCCAGCAGTTACGGACTAGCGGGGGGGGGTAGACCAGCCCAGTACTTC. Encoded protein: CASSYGLAGGGRPAQYF.

The rearrangement joins TRBV19 to TRBJ1-5; D not certain. This CDR3 has 14 amino acids. Per the germline V gene, CDR1 is LNHDA and CDR2 is SQIVND (reference sequence). V shed 2 bases and J shed 7 bases, with 12 bases lying between them. DNA for the CDR3: TGTGCCAGTAGTATAAGCTCGGGAGACCAGCCCCAGCATTTT. This sequence encodes CASSISSGDQPQHF. Based on the CDR3 plus reference TRBV19 and TRBJ1-5, the full variable domain is DGGITQSPKYLFRKEGQNVTLSCEQNLNHDAMYWYRQDPGQGLRLIYYSQIVNDFQKGDIAEGYSVSREKKESFPLTVTSAQKNPTAFYLCASSISSGDQPQHFGDGTRLSIL.

The J gene is TRBJ1-2, the V gene TRBV18; 7 nucleotides align to TRBD1. Looked up from germline, CDR1 is KGHSH and CDR2 is LQKENI. V lost 4 bases and J lost 6; bases outside the gene matches: 5. There are 13 residues in the CDR3. The CDR3 sequence is CASSQDRVHGYTF. The CDR3 DNA is TGTGCCAGCTCACAAGACAGGGTCCATGGCTACACCTTC.

This clone was seen more than once but under ten times. CDR3 bases: TGTGCCAGCAGTTTTGGCGGGGCGGGGAGCTACACCTTC. It codes for CASSFGGAGSYTF. J is TRBJ1-2 and V is TRBV12-3 or TRBV12-4; a weak D match, TRBD1 (5 bases). The CDR3 runs 13 residues. Trimming took 3 bases from V and 9 from J, leaving 14 bases between them.

The V gene is TRBV5-1, the J gene TRBJ2-5; D tentatively fits TRBD1 or TRBD2 (6 bases each). CDR3 length: 15 amino acids. CDR1 and CDR2 from the germline V gene are SGHRS and YFSETQ. V lost 4 bases to trimming and J lost 5 bases, with 18 bases between them. The CDR3 loop is CASSPRDIREETQYF. In DNA, the CDR3 is TGCGCCAGCAGCCCCCGGGACATCCGGGAGGAGACCCAGTACTTC.

This chain links TRBV4-3 with TRBJ1-5, with D uncertain. Trimming took off 0 bases at V and 2 bases at J, with 5 bases between the two ends. The germline V gene encodes CDR1 LGHNA and CDR2 YSLEER. The CDR3 length is 14 residues. CDR3 DNA: TGCGCCAGCAGCCAAGAGCCCCGCAATCAGCCCCAGCATTTT. Translation: CASSQEPRNQPQHF.

The rearrangement joins TRBV28 to TRBJ2-5; D gene ambiguous. Germline CDR1 is MDHEN and CDR2 is SYDVKM. V lost 3 bases to trimming and J lost 2 bases, with 7 bases between them. CDR3 size: 13 residues. The CDR3 region is CASSFRQQETQYF. As DNA, the CDR3 is TGTGCCAGCAGTTTTCGGCAGCAAGAGACCCAGTACTTC.

The J gene is TRBJ2-7, the V gene TRBV6-5; 9 positions agree with TRBD1. The CDR3 consists of 13 residues. The V and J ends lost 4 bases and 7 bases, in that order; junction bases with no gene match: 5. Germline CDR1 reads MNHEY; CDR2 reads SVGAGI. The chain's CDR3 is CASSLQGAREQYV. The DNA of the CDR3 is TGTGCCAGCAGTTTACAGGGGGCGCGGGAGCAGTACGTC.